The T cell receptor beta chain under discussion was sequenced for a study of cytomegalovirus exposure and HLA in healthy donors (dated by TCRdb to the late 2010s). Broadly, across the study: An earlier analysis of approximately 600 of the donors reported approximately 300 Gb of sequence data and some 100 million unique TCR beta sequences from some 180 million T cells. Approximately 300 gigabases of sequencing data and 78 million or so unique TCR sequences were included in an early release covering 550 to 650 HLA-typed donors. Of the approximately 400 genotyped donors, roughly 85% fell in the genetic ancestry cluster associated with self-reported Caucasian donors. The study aimed to test whether cataloging public T cell receptors could reveal signatures of past pathogen exposure. Using immunosequencing, the study profiled T cell repertoires from roughly 650 subjects and related those repertoires to cytomegalovirus serostatus. A separate validation cohort of about 110 different subjects was used in addition to the roughly 670-subject first cohort. High-throughput TCR immunosequencing, statistical association of individual TCRs with disease status, and machine learning were combined to predict cytomegalovirus infection status. A later analysis re-examined previously published TCR beta repertoires from more than 550 donors and added high-resolution HLA genotyping to investigate patterns of TCR occurrence. Rather than using new phenotypic data, the later analysis identified candidate immune exposures from TCR beta sequences and from how often those sequences occurred across donors. An earlier analysis of some 600 of the donors applied high-throughput TCR beta sequencing to assess whether each TCR beta V gene segment acted as functional or pseudogenic. Donor age, sex, ethnicity and CMV serostatus were collected together with the repertoire data. Genome-wide SNP genotypes for about 65% of the roughly 670 donors were used in a later genetic analysis, which treated that subset as a discovery cohort. All discovery cohort repertoires had been generated using a single sequencing platform. HLA typing covered class I and class II loci at four-digit resolution. Typing coverage differed by locus: A, B, C, DRB1 and DQB1 were typed in roughly 629-640 donors, DQA1 in 500 to 550, DPA1 in around 610, and DPB1 in roughly 450. A few DR-DQ haplotypes were treated as single units for association and clustering because of strong linkage in the cohort. Across some 400 genotyped donors of the cohort, an average of 235,054 unique TCR beta nucleotide sequences per donor were sequenced, and around 19% of those sequences were non-productive.

Trimming at the junction amounts to 1 base on V and 4 bases on J, and the germline ends lie 13 bases apart. The CDR3 numbers 15 residues from cysteine through phenylalanine. Of the read, only the CDR3 DNA is kept; its 45 bases are in frame from base 1. The germline V gene supplies CDR1 MDHEN and CDR2 SYDVKM. Here is what the overall study found, with its caveats: In a later analysis, HLA-associated TCR beta chains showed more clonal expansion and lower generation probabilities than non-associated chains that were equally common. Because counts were too low, seventeen rarely observed V segments, including chromosome 9 orphons, were excluded from the earlier analysis of several hundred of the donors. A further reported finding was that TCR beta sequences accurately predicted the HLA-A and HLA-B alleles for most subjects in the first cohort. Assigning TCR associations to individual alleles was difficult when HLA alleles, especially DR and DQ, strongly co-occurred. In a later genetic analysis, a missense DCLRE1C variant was associated with V-gene and J-gene trimming of TCR beta chains, and the association was replicated in an independent cohort. A total of around 150 TCR beta chains were listed by the study as associated with cytomegalovirus. Cytomegalovirus status was reported to be diagnosed by the classifier with high specificity and sensitivity in both the original and validation cohorts. The 87-base-pair reads could not distinguish some IMGT-functional V segments, including TRBV6-2 and TRBV6-3, so those segments were excluded. In this cohort, only TCR beta chains were sequenced, and detectable features were limited by the absence of alpha or paired-chain data. Broadly in line with IMGT annotations, most TCR beta V segments showed up in productive rearrangements about 87% or about 30% of the time in an earlier analysis of around 600 of the donors. In a later analysis, about 16,000 TCR beta sequences were associated with specific HLA alleles at a false discovery rate of 0.05. A later analysis found that TCR association rates varied across HLA loci, with DRB1 alleles showing the most associated TCRs and HLA-C alleles the fewest. Because HLA typing was missing for some donors at each locus, association tests included only the typed subset. Most TCR sequences were observed very rarely across donors, whereas some public TCRs were present in many individuals. A few of the identified cytomegalovirus-associated TCR beta chains were confirmed in vitro to be specific for cytomegalovirus antigens. A cluster of highly shared sequence variants was judged likely to be a technical artifact of the sequencing pipeline. Most CMV-associated TCR beta chains appeared to be HLA-restricted in a later analysis, and the HLA associations seemed to be driven largely by CMV exposure. According to the authors, the approach could potentially be generalized to other disease states and immunological phenotypes. Roughly uniform sequencing depth across donors was assumed in presence/absence analyses, although this assumption may not hold. CMV serostatus was the only immune exposure information available for the cohort. A later analysis reported that several top co-occurrence clusters appeared linked to parvovirus B19, influenza, CMV and Epstein-Barr virus. Compared with the approximately 600-donor mean, donors in an Asian-associated ancestry cluster had fewer N-insertions in productive TCRs, according to a later genetic analysis. Correlated functional status among segregating V segments might reflect linkage disequilibrium, but an unknown experimental factor could not be ruled out.

This clone was counted only a few times. No antigen is known for it. Base qualities are not provided; no much larger clone lies one nucleotide away. Receptor libraries were prepared by the immunoSEQ multiplex PCR assay. For the multiplex PCR, a mixture combining 60 forward primers for TCR Vbeta segments and 13 reverse primers for TCR Jbeta segments was used. The CDR3 region of rearranged TCR beta genes was amplified from genomic DNA by a multiplex PCR assay. The Illumina HiSeq System was used to sequence the amplified TCR beta libraries as 87-base-pair reads. Turning to the authors' computational methods: A later analysis counted tens of millions of unique TCR beta chains across the 600 to 850 repertoires, and some 11 million of these chains were shared by at least two donors. To remove PCR and sequencing errors, raw reads were error-corrected and collapsed into unique sequences using a nearest-neighbor algorithm that merged closely related sequences. Alignment of CDR3 sequences to IMGT reference sequences was used to assign V, D and J gene segments. For a sequence to be retained, a match of at least six nucleotides was required to both a V gene segment and a J gene segment. A rearrangement counted as productive if the CDR3 had no stop codons and remained in frame with V and J, and every other rearrangement counted as non-productive. CDR3 was defined according to IMGT convention as the region running from the second conserved V-encoded cysteine to the conserved J-encoded phenylalanine. In an earlier analysis of 587 of the donors, sequences lacking an unambiguous match to a single V gene segment were excluded. An earlier analysis of a few hundred of the donors classified V segments as functional when productive rearrangements were above 56.7% and as segregating when the standard deviation between donors was above 5%. A statistical classification framework was built for diagnosing cytomegalovirus status from the catalog of TCR beta chain sequences. A later analysis assigned V and J genes by comparing TCR nucleotide sequences with IMGT/GENE-DB human TR gene sequences. A later analysis assigned CDR3 sequences and most-parsimonious VDJ recombination scenarios with the TCRdist pipeline. In a later analysis, each TCR beta chain was defined by its CDR3 amino acid sequence together with its V-gene family, and reads without a unique V-gene family were excluded. To address suspected cross-contamination and a sequencing artifact, a later analysis removed 592 highly shared, low-generation-probability nucleotide sequences. In a later analysis, a clonal expansion index was calculated for each public chain from normalized within-repertoire ranks of inferred template counts. Generation probabilities in a later analysis came from a VDJ recombination model fitted to out-of-frame rearrangements, and those results were checked against IGoR. A later analysis scored TCR-TCR, TCR-HLA and TCR-CMV co-occurrence with hypergeometric tests, applying a repertoire-size bias correction to TCR pairs. A later analysis estimated false discovery rates by permuting HLA or CMV assignments 20 times. In a later analysis, co-occurring TCRs were grouped using DBSCAN, and TCRdist sequence similarity was added for clustering within HLA-allele-positive subsets. For co-occurrence clustering, repertoires with fewer than 30,000 or more than 120,000 public chains were excluded, along with five or six repertoires with anomalous nucleotide sharing. TCRdb re-hosts the immuneACCESS table, in-frame sequences only. Its copies lack some clones; in the studies checked, an unresolved V gene accounts for under half of them, and the cause for the rest is not known. V, J and clone size reflect that table, while D and trimming were determined from the DNA. For this sample there are some 130,000 clones; 65% to 90% appear just once. The ten top clones hold around 11% of the sample.

The cohort consisted of 666 healthy bone marrow donors. Cohort members were all nominally healthy when sampled, although unrecorded immune exposures were likely present. The donor tested CMV seropositive and was one of the 289 seropositive cohort members. A peripheral blood sample was provided by each donor, and peripheral blood mononuclear cells were used for TCR beta sequencing. Genomic DNA extraction from the blood cell samples was performed with the Qiagen DNeasy Blood Extraction Kit. The TCR comes from a male donor in good health and CMV-seropositive. The sequencing sample was made of PBMCs. The chain is assembled from TRBV28 and TRBJ1-1; the D gene is perhaps TRBD1, from 6 matching bases. DNA sequence: TGTGCCAGCAGTTTATTGGGAGGGGGACCCACTGAAGCTTTCTTT. It translates as CASSLLGGGPTEAFF.